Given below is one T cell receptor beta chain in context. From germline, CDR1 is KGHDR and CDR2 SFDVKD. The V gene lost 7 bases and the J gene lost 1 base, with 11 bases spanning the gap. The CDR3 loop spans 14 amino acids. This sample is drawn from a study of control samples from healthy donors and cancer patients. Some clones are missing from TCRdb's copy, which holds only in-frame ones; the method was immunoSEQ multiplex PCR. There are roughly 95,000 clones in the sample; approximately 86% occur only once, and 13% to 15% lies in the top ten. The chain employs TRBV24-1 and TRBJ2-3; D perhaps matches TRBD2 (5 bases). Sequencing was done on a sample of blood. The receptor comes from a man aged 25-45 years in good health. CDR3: CATSDRTGTDTQYF. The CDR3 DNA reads TGTGCCACCAGCGATCGGACTGGCACAGATACGCAGTATTTT.